These 15 T cell receptor beta chains were all obtained from the same sample, sequenced in a study of cytomegalovirus exposure and HLA in healthy donors. In the PCR, 60 Vbeta and 13 Jbeta primers were used. Clones were read by immunoSEQ multiplex PCR, and TCRdb kept only the in-frame ones, dropping some. The repertoire holds 110,000 to 150,000 clones, with approximately 80% as singletons. Sequencing was carried out using PBMCs. The receptors were sampled from a boy aged 2 to 10 in good health and CMV-seronegative.

The chain is built from TRBV14 and TRBJ1-1; TRBD1 aligns across 8 bases. The J segment lost 0 bases and the V segment lost 2 bases, leaving 2 bases of the junction unmatched. The CDR3 is made up of 15 amino acids. Germline lookup yields CDR1 SGHDN and CDR2 FVKESK. The CDR3 loop reads CASSQRQGLNTEAFF. CDR3 nucleotides: TGTGCCAGCAGCCAAAGACAGGGGTTGAACACTGAAGCTTTCTTT.

This clone has just a few counts. Its ends do not fully match the called genes, so a read error is possible. This chain connects TRBV7-6 to TRBJ2-7; TRBD1 matches at 10 bases. The CDR3 length is 14 residues. From germline, CDR1 is SGHVS and CDR2 FNYEAQ. The CDR3 nucleotides are TGTGCCAGCAGCGGCAGACAGGGGGCCTACGGGCAGTACTTC. Its translation: CASSGRQGAYGQYF. The full variable domain, in which reference TRBV7-6 and TRBJ2-7 provide the parts outside the CDR3, is GAGVSQSPRYKVTKRGQDVALRCDPISGHVSLYWYRQALGQGPEFLTYFNYEAQQDKSGLPNDRFSAERPEGSISTLTIQRTEQRDSAMYRCASSGRQGAYGQYFGPGTRLTVT.

The genes are TRBV4-3 and TRBJ2-1; the D gene is possibly TRBD1 (5 bases). This CDR3 is built from 16 residues. Germline-derived CDR1 and CDR2 are LGHNA and YSLEER. V was shortened by 0 bases and J by 6 bases, with 15 bases between the two germline ends. CDR3 coding DNA: TGCGCCAGCAGCCAAGAAAGGGGATGGTGGCGCAATGAGCAGTTCTTC. Amino acid sequence: CASSQERGWWRNEQFF.

Here the CDR3 reads CSAQTGRKNTEAFF. As DNA, the CDR3 is TGCAGCGCACAGACAGGACGGAAGAACACTGAAGCTTTCTTT. The chain uses TRBV29-1 and TRBJ1-1; possible D gene TRBD1, 6 bases. Germline values: CDR1 SQVTM, CDR2 ANQGSEA. This CDR3 contains 14 residues. With 7 bases removed from V and 1 base from J, the gap between germline ends came to 16 bases.

The chain employs TRBV6-5 and TRBJ1-5; D gene unclear. Germline V CDR1 and CDR2: MNHEY, SVGAGI. V was cut by 5 bases and J by 6 bases, with 11 bases left in between. This CDR3 has 13 amino acids. CDR3 in amino acids: CASSTGRGQPQHF. The CDR3 DNA follows: TGTGCCAGCAGTACCGGCCGCGGTCAGCCCCAGCATTTT.

The chain uses TRBV5-4 and TRBJ2-7; a weak D match, TRBD1 (6 bases). V lost 3 bases and J 1 base, leaving 8 bases between the germline ends. The length of the CDR3 is 13 residues. Germline CDR1 reads SGHNT; CDR2 reads YYREEE (reference sequence). CDR3 DNA sequence: TGTGCCAGCAGCTACAGGGAGTCCTACGAGCAGTACTTC. Translated: CASSYRESYEQYF.

The V gene is TRBV27, the J gene TRBJ1-2; D not certain. This CDR3 has 15 residues. Germline loops: CDR1 MNHEY, CDR2 SMNVEV (reference sequence). The V and J ends lost 3 bases and 2 bases respectively, with 13 bases between them. The CDR3 coding sequence is TGTGCCAGCAGTTTCGCCAGGCTGAAGAACTATGGCTACACCTTC. Its protein product is CASSFARLKNYGYTF.

This chain links TRBV27 with TRBJ2-7, with 14 bases that match TRBD2. Germline values: CDR1 MNHEY, CDR2 SMNVEV (reference sequence). V trimming: 3 bases; J trimming: 0 bases; junction bases outside the gene matches: 19. This CDR3 is built from 22 residues. The CDR3 is CASSLDRGRGAGTSGSSYEQYF. The CDR3 nucleotides read TGTGCCAGCAGTTTGGACAGGGGGCGAGGCGCCGGGACTAGCGGGAGCTCCTACGAGCAGTACTTC.

The J gene is TRBJ2-5, the V gene TRBV2; 10 positions agree with TRBD1. This CDR3 has 14 residues. V shed 6 bases and J 3 bases; nucleotides not matched to a gene: 4. Germline assignment: CDR1 SNHLY and CDR2 FYNNEI. CDR3 sequence (DNA): TGTGCCAGCAGAGCCGGGACAGGGGAAGAGACCCAGTACTTC. Translating it yields CASRAGTGEETQYF.

V gene TRBV7-2 combines with J gene TRBJ1-2; D is unresolved. Trimming removed 3 bases from V and 4 bases from J, with 9 bases in between. This CDR3 has 13 amino acids. CDR1 and CDR2 from the germline V gene are SGHTA and FQGNSA. As DNA, the CDR3 is TGTGCCAGCAGCTTCCGGGGAAGCTATGGCTACACCTTC. This gives the protein CASSFRGSYGYTF.

The V and J genes are TRBV2 and TRBJ2-5, with D perhaps matching TRBD1 (6 bases). CDR3 length equals 14 residues. Between the trimmed V and J ends, which lost 6 bases and 2 bases, there was a span of 13 bases. Per germline, CDR1 SNHLY and CDR2 FYNNEI. CDR3 protein: CASSPTGQQETQYF. CDR3 nucleotides: TGTGCCAGCAGCCCGACGGGACAACAAGAGACCCAGTACTTC.

CDR3 sequence: CASSRTGLAVTDTQYF. The CDR3 nucleotides read TGTGCCAGCAGCCGTACCGGACTAGCCGTCACAGATACGCAGTATTTT. V usage is TRBV5-6 and J usage is TRBJ2-3, with TRBD2 matching over 8 bases. With V trimmed by 4 bases and J by 2 bases, 9 bases remained unmatched. Germline loops: CDR1 SGHDT, CDR2 YYEEEE. CDR3 size: 16 residues.

The chain uses TRBV5-6 and TRBJ2-3, with D perhaps TRBD1 (6 bases). Germline values: CDR1 SGHDT, CDR2 YYEEEE. This CDR3 region has 16 residues. With 7 bases removed from V and 2 bases from J, the gap between germline ends came to 20 bases. The CDR3 loop reads CASGLGTPGATDTQYF. CDR3 in DNA: TGTGCCAGCGGACTCGGGACACCCGGGGCCACAGATACGCAGTATTTT.

The chain carries TRBV6-5 and TRBJ1-3; D is possibly TRBD1 (6 bases). This CDR3 contains 15 residues. Trimming took 5 bases from V and 0 from J, leaving 11 bases between them. Germline CDR1 and CDR2: MNHEY and SVGAGI. The CDR3 spells CASSQGKISGNTIYF. The CDR3 region has the DNA TGTGCCAGCAGTCAGGGGAAGATCTCTGGAAACACCATATATTTT.

V is TRBV5-1 and J is TRBJ2-7; 7 bases are a match to TRBD1. V shed 3 bases and J 3 bases; nucleotides not matched to a gene: 12. The germline V gene has CDR1 SGHRS and CDR2 YFSETQ. The CDR3 length is 16 residues. DNA of the CDR3: TGCGCCAGCAGCTGGGGCCTTTCACAGGGGCTCTACGAGCAGTACTTC. It yields the protein CASSWGLSQGLYEQYF.